This T cell receptor beta chain was sequenced in a study of glioma-infiltrating T cells (dated by TCRdb to 2016 to 2017). At the level of the whole study: The study sequenced TCR alpha- and beta-chain repertoires from glioma tissue, from non-neoplastic brain tissue and from matched peripheral blood mononuclear cells. Each tissue-infiltrating repertoire was compared with the same patient's peripheral blood repertoire to measure divergence between tissue and blood T-cell populations. The paired cohort was made up of three low-grade glioma patients, eight or nine primary glioblastoma patients and three non-glioma patients who contributed non-neoplastic brain tissue. Overall study outcomes, separate from this receptor: VJ-independent divergence between tissue and blood was lower than expected in non-neoplastic patients but higher than expected in all gliomas, particularly low-grade gliomas. Very few CDR3 sequences were shared between tissue and blood, attributed to high CDR3 diversity and limited sampling. The group comparisons were based on small numbers of patients: three non-neoplastic, three low-grade glioma and seven to nine glioblastoma patients.

TCR alpha and beta CDR3 regions were amplified with the iRepertoire nested amplicon-rescue multiplex PCR (arm-PCR) platform from RNA. The input for one-step reverse transcription and amplification was about 85-400 ng of either tissue mRNA or PBMC total RNA. Following bead purification, Illumina adapters were added through a secondary multiplex PCR, and the libraries were then gel-purified between 200 and 400 bp. Demultiplexing relied on internal 6-nucleotide barcodes carried by the libraries. The libraries were sequenced on an Illumina MiSeq using 2x220 or 2x250 nucleotide paired-end reads. The paper's processing steps were these. Paired reads were merged using FLASH 1.2.11 and aligned with BWA-MEM to the GRCh37 human genome, and TRA and TRB reads were then extracted. V and J assignment used an IMGT-derived reference of cassette sequences and CDR3 motifs that included pseudogenes. Reads were translated in three frames, and productive CDR3s were defined by a C…FGXG motif without stop codons. Unique combinations of V-J cassette pair and CDR3 amino acid sequence were defined as clonotypes. Reads were filtered by Hamming distance, thresholded by each sample's sequence error rate in mapped regions. TCRdb trimmed the raw reads at Q25, called clones with MiXCR and kept productive beta chains. Rows merge per CDR3 protein into single entries with the most common DNA and genes. Clone size and V and J calls follow TCRdb, not the original study. Present in this sample are roughly 190,000 distinct CDR3 sequences, over 25% of which were seen just once. Of the sample, 20% is held by the ten largest clones.

This clonotype was counted at least ten times. Which antigen it targets is not known. Base qualities were left out, and no much larger clone turns up one base away. The sequence was obtained from a human donor with low-grade glioma or glioblastoma, undergoing nonglioma brain surgery, or in good health (not recorded which). Sequencing input: glioma tissue, nonneoplastic brain tissue, or PBMCs (not recorded which).

The CDR3 loop reads CASSSISGRRNEQFF. At the DNA level, the sequence is TGTGCCAGCAGTAGCATAAGCGGGAGGCGCAATGAGCAGTTCTTC. This chain is built from TRBV6-1 and TRBJ2-1; a stretch of 9 junction bases matches TRBD2. Trimming takes 5 bases off V and 6 bases off J; junction bases not matched to a gene: 8. The CDR1 and CDR2 encoded by the germline V gene are MNHNS and SASEGT. The CDR3 sequence holds 15 residues, the cysteine and phenylalanine included. Only CDR3 DNA is held: 45 bases, read in frame from base 1.